What follows are 27 T cell receptor beta chains derived from one specimen sequenced in a study of cytomegalovirus exposure and HLA in healthy donors. The PCR had 60 Vbeta and 13 Jbeta primers. The assay was immunoSEQ multiplex PCR, and TCRdb's table has in-frame clones only and misses some. Found here are about 76,000 clones, around three quarters of them singletons; the top ten hold over 2%. Sequenced material: PBMCs. These receptors were taken from a man aged 25 to 40 in good health and CMV-seronegative.

To note about this clone: Other DNA sequences in the same sample also yield this CDR3. The chain uses TRBV20-1 and TRBJ1-2; D gene ambiguous. Germline values: CDR1 DFQATT, CDR2 SNEGSKA (reference sequence). V was shortened by 5 bases and J by 8 bases, with 6 bases between the two germline ends. The CDR3 length is 9 residues. The CDR3 here is CSASGGYTF. The CDR3 DNA is TGCAGTGCTTCCGGGGGCTACACCTTC.

The genes are TRBV6-6 and TRBJ2-2; 13 bases match TRBD2. V was pared by 5 bases and J by 4 bases, with 4 bases of the junction left unmatched. This CDR3 spans 16 amino acids. Germline loops: CDR1 MNHNY, CDR2 SVGAGI (reference sequence). DNA of the CDR3: TGTGCCAGCAGTAGTACTAGCGGGAGGGGCACCGGGGAGCTGTTTTTT. As protein: CASSSTSGRGTGELFF.

The J gene is TRBJ1-5, the V gene TRBV28, with a possible D match to TRBD1 (5 bases). Trimming removed 3 bases from V and 10 bases from J, with 13 bases in between. The V gene's germline CDR1 is MDHEN and CDR2 SYDVKM. The length of the CDR3 is 13 residues. The CDR3 protein is CASSLGRAKPQHF. The DNA for the CDR3 is TGTGCCAGCAGTTTGGGCAGGGCAAAACCCCAGCATTTT.

The chain recombines TRBV6-6 with TRBJ2-7; 10 positions match TRBD1. The germline V gene encodes CDR1 MNHNY and CDR2 SVGAGI (reference sequence). V was clipped by 2 bases and J by 4 bases; unmatched bases: 5. This CDR3 comprises 15 residues. The CDR3 is CASSYRDRGSYEQYF. The CDR3 DNA reads TGTGCCAGCAGTTACCGGGACAGGGGTTCATACGAGCAGTACTTC.

CDR3 loop: CASSKHEQYF. The CDR3 DNA is TGTGCCAGCAGTAAGCACGAGCAGTACTTC. The chain joins TRBV9 to TRBJ2-7, with D unresolved. V lost 5 bases and J 5 bases, leaving 5 bases between the germline ends. The germline V gene has CDR1 SGDLS and CDR2 YYNGEE. The CDR3 length is 10 residues.

The chain is built from TRBV30 and TRBJ1-4; D is perhaps TRBD1 (5 bases). This CDR3 has 12 residues. The V gene lost 1 base and the J gene lost 7 bases, with 7 bases spanning the gap. Germline V gene lookup returns CDR1 GTSNPN and CDR2 SVGIG (reference sequence). The CDR3 sequence: CAWSGQGEKLFF. The CDR3 DNA is TGTGCCTGGAGTGGCCAGGGTGAAAAACTGTTTTTT.

This rearrangement joins TRBV29-1 to TRBJ2-1; 7 nucleotides agree with TRBD2. CDR1 and CDR2 (germline): SQVTM, ANQGSEA. The V and J ends lost 5 bases and 2 bases, in that order; junction bases with no gene match: 6. The CDR3 has 14 amino acids. The CDR3 loop reads CSVKWSGAYNEQFF. CDR3 coding DNA: TGCAGCGTTAAGTGGAGCGGGGCCTACAATGAGCAGTTCTTC.

V and J are TRBV28 and TRBJ2-2, with 7 nucleotides matching TRBD2. The germline CDR1 and CDR2 sequences are MDHEN and SYDVKM. Trimming cost V 6 bases and J 4 bases; bases outside gene matches: 8. The CDR3 has 15 amino acids. The CDR3 is CASRGGSRGTGELFF. CDR3 DNA sequence: TGTGCCAGCAGGGGAGGGTCTAGGGGCACCGGGGAGCTGTTTTTT.

The chain employs TRBV19 and TRBJ1-5; D is unclear. This CDR3 is built from 13 residues. Per germline, CDR1 LNHDA and CDR2 SQIVND (reference sequence). V was trimmed by 6 bases and J by 2 bases, leaving 8 bases between them. The CDR3 DNA follows: TGTGCCAGTAGGAGGTCAGGCAATCAGCCCCAGCATTTT. Its protein is CASRRSGNQPQHF.

The chain has TRBV19 and TRBJ1-1; 7 nucleotides match TRBD1. Looked up from germline, CDR1 is LNHDA and CDR2 is SQIVND (reference sequence). CDR3 size: 16 residues. The V and J ends lost 3 bases and 1 base, in that order; junction bases with no gene match: 8. Written as DNA, the CDR3 is TGTGCCAGTAGTATCTTCCCGGGACAGCCGAACACTGAAGCTTTCTTT. It translates to CASSIFPGQPNTEAFF. Full variable domain (remainder filled in from reference TRBV19 and TRBJ1-1): DGGITQSPKYLFRKEGQNVTLSCEQNLNHDAMYWYRQDPGQGLRLIYYSQIVNDFQKGDIAEGYSVSREKKESFPLTVTSAQKNPTAFYLCASSIFPGQPNTEAFFGQGTRLTVV.

The CDR3 spells CASSSKRESYGYTF. CDR3 coding DNA: TGTGCCAGCTCCTCCAAGCGGGAGAGCTATGGCTACACCTTC. The genes are TRBV18 and TRBJ1-2, with D unclear. Germline CDR1 is KGHSH and CDR2 is LQKENI. This CDR3 is 14 amino acids long. Trimming stripped 6 bases from V and 4 bases from J, with 15 bases between.

This clone was seen a handful of times. The CDR3 loop is CASSSGQIGDVFF. The CDR3 nucleotides read TGTGCCAGCAGTTCGGGACAGATTGGTGACGTTTTCTTT. The V gene is TRBV6-5, the J gene TRBJ1-1; TRBD1 aligns across 7 bases. Germline assignment: CDR1 MNHEY and CDR2 SVGAGI. Germline trimming cut 4 bases from V and 13 bases from J; bases unmatched to any gene: 12. This CDR3 has 13 amino acids.

The rearrangement links TRBV29-1 to TRBJ2-5, with D tentatively TRBD1 (7 bases). Between the trimmed V and J ends, which lost 8 bases and 4 bases, there was a span of 14 bases. CDR1 is SQVTM and CDR2 is ANQGSEA in the germline V gene. The CDR3 is 12 residues long. In DNA, the CDR3 is TGCAGCTTTTCAGGGGGAGGAGAGACCCAGTACTTC. Translated, it gives CSFSGGGETQYF.

The V gene is TRBV5-1, the J gene TRBJ2-7; 9 bases align to TRBD2. CDR1 and CDR2 from the germline V gene are SGHRS and YFSETQ. CDR3 size: 13 residues. The trim removed 6 bases at V and 2 bases at J, leaving 3 bases unmatched. The CDR3 loop reads CASKTSGTYEQYF. The CDR3, as DNA: TGCGCCAGCAAGACTAGCGGTACCTACGAGCAGTACTTC.

There are a few counts of this clone. A read error may produce the germline difference seen at one junction end. This rearrangement joins TRBV2 to TRBJ1-4; D is perhaps TRBD1 (6 bases). The CDR3 extends over 11 amino acids. CDR1 and CDR2 from the germline V gene are SNHLY and FYNNEI. CDR3 sequence: CASSENRETHF. The CDR3 DNA reads as TGTGCCAGCAGTGAAAACAGGGAAACTCATTTT.

This chain uses TRBV28 with TRBJ2-7; a possible D gene is TRBD1 (5 bases). The germline V and J ends were trimmed by 3 bases and 1 base, with 7 bases remaining between them. The CDR3 contains 13 residues. The germline V gene has CDR1 MDHEN and CDR2 SYDVKM. In DNA form, the CDR3 reads TGTGCCAGCAGTTTTTCAGGGTCCTACGAGCAGTACTTC. Protein sequence: CASSFSGSYEQYF.

In this sample, this clone turned up a few times. The chain employs TRBV6-5 and TRBJ1-4; D is undetermined. There are 15 residues in the CDR3. V shed 4 bases and J shed 6 bases, with 15 bases lying between them. Germline V gives CDR1 MNHEY, CDR2 SVGAGI. CDR3 DNA: TGTGCCAGCAGTTCCCGCTTCAACGGGGATGAAAAACTGTTTTTT. Protein product: CASSSRFNGDEKLFF.

The chain uses TRBV15 and TRBJ2-3, with a possible D match to TRBD2 (7 bases). CDR3 size: 13 residues. Germline assignment: CDR1 LNHNV and CDR2 YYDKDF (reference sequence). The V and J ends lost 9 bases and 2 bases respectively, with 12 bases between them. The CDR3: CATGAGATDTQYF. The CDR3 DNA reads TGTGCCACAGGGGCGGGGGCCACAGATACGCAGTATTTT.

The CDR3 nucleotides are TGTGCCAGCAGCCTTGACATAGATACGCAGTATTTT. This encodes CASSLDIDTQYF. The chain combines TRBV7-8 with TRBJ2-3, with unresolved D. Germline CDR1 and CDR2: SGHVS and FQNEAQ. This CDR3 is built from 12 residues. V dropped 5 bases and J dropped 5 bases, with 8 bases sitting between them.

The chain has TRBV29-1 and TRBJ1-1, with no clear D. CDR1 is SQVTM, CDR2 ANQGSEA, per germline. The CDR3 covers 12 residues. Trimming took 4 bases from V and 3 from J, leaving 9 bases between them. The CDR3 loop reads CSVGGWDTEAFF. The DNA for the CDR3 is TGCAGCGTTGGCGGTTGGGACACTGAAGCTTTCTTT.

This chain's CDR3 is CASSQDPSGGNTQYF. For the CDR3, the DNA is TGCGCCAGCAGCCAAGATCCTAGCGGGGGTAATACGCAGTATTTT. The V call is TRBV4-3, the J call TRBJ2-3, with 10 bases lining up with TRBD2. The CDR3 is 15 amino acids. J was trimmed by 7 bases and V by 0 bases; bases with no gene match: 4. Germline V gives CDR1 LGHNA, CDR2 YSLEER.

The genes are TRBV21-1 and TRBJ2-5; TRBD2 is taken as the D call from the table, unchecked against the DNA. TRBV21-1 is listed as a pseudogene. This CDR3 has 15 residues. In nucleotides, the CDR3 is TGTGCCAGCAGCAAAAGACGAGGCGTCGGGGAGACCCAGTACTTC. Translation: CASSKRRGVGETQYF.

This clone was recorded once. The genes are TRBV2 and TRBJ1-5, with TRBD1 matching over 7 bases. The CDR3 is made up of 14 amino acids. Germline-derived CDR1 and CDR2 are SNHLY and FYNNEI. V shed 10 bases and J 7 bases; nucleotides not matched to a gene: 13. The CDR3 DNA sequence: TGTGCCACCGCCTTCGAGGGGGCAGGGCAGCCCCAGCATTTT. The encoded protein is CATAFEGAGQPQHF.

The V call is TRBV7-3, the J call TRBJ2-1, with 10 bases lining up with TRBD2. This CDR3 contains 15 residues. V shed 5 bases, J shed 5 bases, and the junction held 6 bases outside the gene matches. The V gene's germline CDR1 is SGHTA and CDR2 FQGTGA. The CDR3 DNA sequence: TGTGCCAGCAGCCTTAGCGGGGGGCCTCACAATGAGCAGTTCTTC. This gives the protein CASSLSGGPHNEQFF.

This clone is a singleton in its sample. The chain uses TRBV6-1 and TRBJ1-2; no clear D gene. The CDR3 loop spans 12 amino acids. V lost 8 bases, J lost 4 bases, and 11 bases lay in between. From germline, CDR1 is MNHNS and CDR2 SASEGT. CDR3 bases: TGTGCCAGCGTTGGCGGGCCCTATGGCTACACCTTC. It is translated as CASVGGPYGYTF.

V is TRBV5-1 and J is TRBJ2-2; 8 bases line up with TRBD1. The ends lost 4 bases at V and 1 base at J; junction bases unmatched: 6. This CDR3 contains 16 residues. Germline V lookup: CDR1 SGHRS, CDR2 YFSETQ. The CDR3 DNA reads TGCGCCAGCAGCCCGCCCGGACAGGGGAACACCGGGGAGCTGTTTTTT. Translated: CASSPPGQGNTGELFF.

This clone was observed a few times. The J gene is TRBJ1-5, the V gene TRBV7-2, with TRBD1 as a possible D gene (6 bases). The CDR3 is made up of 13 amino acids. Germline CDR1 is SGHTA and CDR2 is FQGNSA. The V gene lost 5 bases and the J gene lost 6 bases, with 11 bases spanning the gap. The CDR3 here is CASSRQESQPQHF. The CDR3 DNA reads TGTGCCAGCAGCAGACAGGAATCTCAGCCCCAGCATTTT.